Below, one T cell receptor beta chain is given with its context. These data are taken from a study of shared clonotypes between healthy human individuals. Naive CD8 populations comprised CD45RO-negative cells positively selected for CCR7, excluding terminally differentiated effector memory CD45RA+ cells. Libraries were prepared by immunoSEQ multiplex PCR; TCRdb keeps only in-frame clonotypes and omits some of them. The table includes a few million clones, roughly 95% detected once. The germline CDR1 and CDR2 sequences are MNHNS and SASEGT. The V and J ends lost 7 bases and 5 bases respectively, with 11 bases between them. CDR3 size: 12 residues.

The rearrangement links TRBV6-1 to TRBJ1-1, with D tentatively TRBD1 (5 bases). This TCR was sampled from a man aged 18 to 35 in good health. Some clones in this sample may be carry-over from other donors' samples. Specimen: naive CD8+ T cells from PBMCs. CDR3 in DNA: TGTGCCAGCATTGTGGGGGGAACTGAAGCTTTCTTT. Residues: CASIVGGTEAFF.